The 8 T cell receptor beta chains in this list originate from one sample, sequenced in a study of tumor-infiltrating lymphocytes in primary liver carcinoma. The authors made TCR beta cDNA from approximately 500 ng total RNA with a constant-region primer. What produced the TCR beta libraries was three nested multiplex PCR rounds using slightly modified ARM-PCR. It was with TRBV1-TRBV30 forward primers and a C-beta reverse primer that the first two PCR rounds were run, at around 11 cycles each. TCRdb fed the multiplex PCR reads into MiXCR, producing one record per CDR3 protein. The sample has approximately 190,000 distinct CDR3 sequences, around four fifths seen once. Between 20 and 30 mg of unsorted bulk tissue served as the source from which RNA and DNA were co-extracted. Sequencing input: tumor tissue from primary liver carcinoma. These receptors were taken from a man aged 35 to 55 with primary liver carcinoma and hepatitis B virus infection.

Of note for this clonotype: The CDR3 carries no conserved terminal phenylalanine or tryptophan, so it likely arises from a read error. DNA of the CDR3: TGTGCCAGCAGCTTTGGTACAGGGGGCAATCAGCCCCAGCATTCT. It codes for CASSFGTGGNQPQHS. The chain carries TRBV5-4 and TRBJ1-5; 7 bases line up with TRBD1. Germline assignment: CDR1 SGHNT and CDR2 YYREEE (reference sequence). The CDR3 is 15 residues long. V was clipped by 2 bases and J by 2 bases; unmatched bases: 4.

As regards this clonotype: The CDR3 carries no conserved terminal phenylalanine or tryptophan, so it likely arises from a read error. The DNA is omitted, as the CDR3 cannot be located on it reliably, and the CDR3 follows TCRdb's listing. The gene calls are TRBV29-1 and TRBJ1-1; the D call in the table, TRBD1, was not verified against the DNA. CDR1 is SQVTM, CDR2 ANQGSEA, per germline. The CDR3 is 14 residues long, counting both termini. CDR3 in amino acids: CSVTGDAMNSEALL.

Regarding this clonotype: Given a much more abundant clone one base away, this may be a read error. This sequence joins TRBV7-9 and TRBJ2-3; 8 bases line up with TRBD2. V was pared by 9 bases and J by 6 bases, with 14 bases of the junction left unmatched. The CDR3 is 15 residues long. The germline CDR1 and CDR2 sequences are SEHNR and FQNEAQ (reference sequence). CDR3 coding DNA: TGTGCCAGGAGCCCACTGGCAGCGGGAGATGATACGCAGTATTTT. Encoded protein: CARSPLAAGDDTQYF.

As concerns this clonotype: A junction end diverges from the germline sequence, so it may reflect a read error. The J gene is TRBJ2-2, the V gene TRBV11-2, with D possibly called TRBD1 or TRBD2 (5 bases each). The CDR3 length is 18 residues. Germline-derived CDR1 and CDR2 are SGHAT and FQNNGV. CDR3 DNA: TGTGCCAGCATCATCACAGCTACATGGACGGTGGGGACCGGGGAGCTGCCTTTT. Translated, it gives CASIITATWTVGTGELPF.

In its sample, this clonotype was seen many times. The CDR3 coding sequence is TGCGCCAGCAGCTTCGGGACAGGCATCTCAAAGGCATGGAACACTGAAGCTTTCTTT. Protein: CASSFGTGISKAWNTEAFF. The chain couples TRBV5-1 to TRBJ1-1; the match to TRBD1 covers 8 bases. This CDR3 spans 19 amino acids. Germline V gene data show CDR1 as SGHRS and CDR2 as YFSETQ. Trimming removed 2 bases from V and 1 base from J; junction bases left unmatched: 16.

Note on this clonotype: Given a much more abundant clone one base away, this may be a read error. The DNA for the CDR3 is TGTGCCAGCAGTTTATATTCAAGGGCAGATACGCAGTATTTT. Translation: CASSLYSRADTQYF. The rearrangement links TRBV28 to TRBJ2-3; D not certain. Germline CDR1 is MDHEN and CDR2 is SYDVKM. The V end was cut by 1 base, the J end by 4 bases, with 9 bases between. The CDR3 is 14 residues long.

Regarding this clonotype: Germline and junction disagree at one end, which may indicate a read error. The gene calls are TRBV29-1 and TRBJ2-3; no firm D call. Germline V CDR1 and CDR2: SQVTM, ANQGSEA. CDR3 length: 12 residues. CDR3 bases: TGCAGCACCCAGCAGGTCACAGATACGCACTATTTT. Its protein product is CSTQQVTDTHYF.

Worth noting for this clonotype: At one end the junction does not follow the germline gene, possibly because of a read error. This chain joins TRBV4-1 and TRBJ1-2; possibly TRBD1 for D (6 bases). This CDR3 spans 15 amino acids. Germline V gene sequence: CDR1 MGHRA, CDR2 YSYEKL. Written as DNA, the CDR3 is TGCGCCGGCAGCCTCGCGGGCCAGGGGAACGGTGGGTACACCTTC. Its translation: CAGSLAGQGNGGYTF.